One sample yielded the 11 T cell receptor beta chains listed below, sequenced in a study of cytomegalovirus exposure and HLA in healthy donors. 60 Vbeta and 13 Jbeta primers were used in PCR. Sequenced by immunoSEQ multiplex PCR; TCRdb stores in-frame clones only, minus some. The sample holds roughly 120,000 clones, about 73% seen once. Source material: PBMCs. Receptors were obtained from a woman in her 30s in good health and CMV-seronegative.

This chain joins TRBV7-6 and TRBJ1-2; D not resolved. V shed 1 base and J shed 3 bases, with 18 bases lying between them. The CDR3 sequence is 17 residues long. Germline V lookup: CDR1 SGHVS, CDR2 FNYEAQ. CDR3 DNA: TGTGCCAGCAGCTTAGATGGGCGGCGGGGAGAAGACTATGGCTACACCTTC. It yields the protein CASSLDGRRGEDYGYTF. Together with reference TRBV7-6 and TRBJ1-2, the CDR3 gives the full variable domain: GAGVSQSPRYKVTKRGQDVALRCDPISGHVSLYWYRQALGQGPEFLTYFNYEAQQDKSGLPNDRFSAERPEGSISTLTIQRTEQRDSAMYRCASSLDGRRGEDYGYTFGSGTRLTVV.

This sequence joins TRBV29-1 and TRBJ2-7; a weak D match, TRBD1 (6 bases). The CDR3 extends over 12 amino acids. Trimming left V 4 bases short and J 4 bases short, with 11 bases between. Germline V gene lookup returns CDR1 SQVTM and CDR2 ANQGSEA. The CDR3 loop is CSVAGQRYEQYF. The DNA of the CDR3 is TGCAGCGTTGCCGGACAGAGGTACGAGCAGTACTTC.

The chain recombines TRBV18 with TRBJ2-7; 7 nucleotides agree with TRBD1. CDR1 KGHSH and CDR2 LQKENI come from the germline V gene. CDR3 length equals 14 residues. V was clipped by 3 bases and J by 6 bases; unmatched bases: 8. The CDR3 sequence: CASSPHRGAAEQYF. The DNA for the CDR3 is TGTGCCAGCTCACCCCACAGGGGCGCTGCCGAGCAGTACTTC.

This clone was counted a few times. The chain uses TRBV6-5 and TRBJ1-1, with TRBD1 identical over 9 bases. CDR3 size: 13 residues. Per germline, CDR1 MNHEY and CDR2 SVGAGI. J gave up 11 bases and V 6 bases, and 10 bases lay outside the gene matches. This CDR3 is CASRAGTGILAFF. CDR3 DNA sequence: TGTGCCAGCAGGGCCGGGACAGGGATTTTGGCTTTCTTT.

The chain has TRBV13 and TRBJ1-2, with a tentative D call TRBD1 (5 bases). Trimming left V 4 bases short and J 2 bases short, with 14 bases between. The CDR3 contains 15 residues. Germline V gene data show CDR1 as PRHDT and CDR2 as FYEKMQ (reference sequence). CDR3 bases: TGTGCCAGCAGCTCAATGGCGACAGTGAACTATGGCTACACCTTC. Protein: CASSSMATVNYGYTF.

The chain combines TRBV6-1 with TRBJ1-6; tentatively, D is TRBD1 (5 bases). The ends were cut back, 8 bases at V and 9 bases at J, with 14 bases in the middle. Looked up from germline, CDR1 is MNHNS and CDR2 is SASEGT. The CDR3 length is 13 residues. The CDR3 protein is CASVGVFGSPLHF. The CDR3 bases are TGTGCCAGCGTAGGGGTTTTCGGTTCACCCCTCCACTTT.

The gene calls are TRBV29-1 and TRBJ2-2, with 7 positions matching TRBD1. The CDR3 contains 16 residues. Germline V CDR1 and CDR2: SQVTM, ANQGSEA. The CDR3 loop reads CGGRDSLRGDTGELFF. Written as DNA, the CDR3 is TGCGGCGGCCGGGACAGTCTTCGTGGCGACACCGGGGAGCTGTTTTTT.

The genes are TRBV7-2 and TRBJ1-1; D is uncertain. The CDR3 length is 12 residues. The ends were cut back, 1 base at V and 8 bases at J, with 8 bases in the middle. Germline CDR1 reads SGHTA; CDR2 reads FQGNSA. CDR3 in amino acids: CASSLVFIEAFF. The CDR3 region has the DNA TGTGCCAGCAGCTTAGTTTTCATCGAAGCTTTCTTT.

This clone was seen a handful of times. This sequence joins TRBV4-2 and TRBJ1-3; D unresolved. CDR1 LGHNA and CDR2 YNFKEQ come from the germline V gene. CDR3 length equals 15 residues. The V end lost 4 bases, the J end lost 1 base, and 11 bases lay between the germline ends. As DNA, the CDR3 is TGTGCCAGCAGCCCAGCGGGAGGGTCTGGAAACACCATATATTTT. This gives the protein CASSPAGGSGNTIYF.

The rearrangement uses TRBV28 and TRBJ1-3; weak D call: TRBD1 (5 bases). CDR3 length equals 14 residues. Trimming pared 3 bases from V and 1 base from J, leaving 7 bases between. Per the germline V gene, CDR1 is MDHEN and CDR2 is SYDVKM. In DNA, the CDR3 is TGTGCCAGCAGTTTCAGGGATTCTGGAAACACCATATATTTT. Translated: CASSFRDSGNTIYF.

Regarding this clone: Other DNA sequences in the sample encode the same CDR3. This sequence joins TRBV25-1 and TRBJ1-1; 9 nucleotides match TRBD1. CDR3 size: 15 residues. Germline CDR1 is MGHDK and CDR2 is SYGVNS. The V gene end was trimmed by 6 bases and the J gene end by 3 bases; junction bases not matched to a gene: 8. This CDR3 reads CASSQNRGLYTEAFF. Written as DNA, the CDR3 is TGTGCCAGCAGCCAAAACAGGGGGCTGTACACTGAAGCTTTCTTT.